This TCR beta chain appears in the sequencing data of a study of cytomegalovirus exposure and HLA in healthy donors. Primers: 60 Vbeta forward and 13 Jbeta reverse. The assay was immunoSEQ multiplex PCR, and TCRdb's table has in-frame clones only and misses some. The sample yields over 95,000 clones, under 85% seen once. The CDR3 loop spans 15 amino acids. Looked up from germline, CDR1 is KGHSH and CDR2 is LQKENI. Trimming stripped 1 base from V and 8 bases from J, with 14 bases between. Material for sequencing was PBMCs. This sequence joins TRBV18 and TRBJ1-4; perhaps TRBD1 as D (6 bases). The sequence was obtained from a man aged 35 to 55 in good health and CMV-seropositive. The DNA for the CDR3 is TGTGCCAGCTCACCACAGACCGGGCAGGGGGAAAAACTGTTTTTT. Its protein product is CASSPQTGQGEKLFF.